The 19 T cell receptor beta chains listed next were all sequenced from one sample in a study of T cell responses to AZD1222 COVID-19 vaccine. Generated by immunoSEQ multiplex PCR, the TCRdb table keeps only in-frame clones and is missing some. The data show approximately 98,000 clones, roughly nine tenths seen once. The source was peripheral blood, collected on day 0 of MenACWY control vaccination. The origin of the receptors is an adult in good health.

This rearrangement joins TRBV3-1 (or the pseudogene TRBV3-2) to TRBJ2-6, with D maybe TRBD2 (7 bases). Trimming pared 7 bases from V and 2 bases from J, leaving 15 bases between. CDR1 and CDR2 (germline): LGHDT, YNNKEL (reference sequence). The CDR3 spans 16 residues. DNA of the CDR3: TGTGCCAGCAACTCGGGGGGCCTTACTGGGGCCAACGTCCTGACTTTC. It specifies CASNSGGLTGANVLTF.

The chain is built from TRBV25-1 and TRBJ2-7, with a tentative D call TRBD2 (6 bases). V shed 4 bases and J shed 3 bases, with 16 bases lying between them. Germline lookup yields CDR1 MGHDK and CDR2 SYGVNS. This CDR3 region has 15 residues. CDR3 region: CASSVGTWGLYEQYF. In nucleotides, the CDR3 is TGTGCCAGCAGTGTGGGGACCTGGGGACTCTACGAGCAGTACTTC.

This clone has just a few counts. The rearrangement uses TRBV4-1 and TRBJ1-1, with D possibly TRBD1 on 6 matching bases. This CDR3 has 15 amino acids. The germline CDR1 and CDR2 sequences are MGHRA and YSYEKL. V shed 2 bases and J shed 4 bases, with 14 bases lying between them. The CDR3: CASSQNRAWGTEAFF. The CDR3 DNA reads as TGCGCCAGCAGCCAAAACAGGGCCTGGGGCACTGAAGCTTTCTTT.

This chain joins TRBV7-2 and TRBJ2-1, with D possibly being TRBD2 (6 bases). The CDR3 totals 14 residues. Germline CDR1 SGHTA, CDR2 FQGNSA. The V end was cut by 0 bases, the J end by 8 bases, with 11 bases between. In DNA, the CDR3 is TGTGCCAGCAGCTTAGCGGAGGGCCGGGATGAGCAGTTCTTC. This codes for CASSLAEGRDEQFF.

This sequence joins TRBV24-1 and TRBJ2-1; no reliable D call. The CDR3 is 14 amino acids. The ends were cut back, 2 bases at V and 10 bases at J, with 14 bases in the middle. Germline-derived CDR1 and CDR2 are KGHDR and SFDVKD. In DNA, the CDR3 is TGTGCCACCAGTGATTCCCCGAATTACCGCGAGCAGTTCTTC. Encoded protein: CATSDSPNYREQFF.

Notes on this clone: Germline and junction disagree at one end, which may indicate a read error. Here the CDR3 reads CASSPGTAQETQYF. CDR3 nucleotide sequence: TGTGCTAGCAGCCCGGGGACAGCTCAAGAGACCCAGTACTTC. The genes are TRBV7-7 and TRBJ2-5; 7 nucleotides agree with TRBD1. This CDR3 contains 14 residues. CDR1 is SSHAT, CDR2 FNYEAQ, per germline (reference sequence).

The chain has TRBV19 and TRBJ1-6, with TRBD1 identical over 10 bases. The CDR3 sequence is 14 residues long. CDR1 and CDR2 from the germline V gene are LNHDA and SQIVND (reference sequence). Unmatched junction bases numbered 7, after V lost 7 bases and J lost 10 bases. In DNA, the CDR3 is TGTGCCAGTACCGCCGGGGACAGGGGCTCACCCCTCCACTTT. It translates to CASTAGDRGSPLHF. Full variable domain (outside the CDR3, taken from reference TRBV19 and TRBJ1-6): DGGITQSPKYLFRKEGQNVTLSCEQNLNHDAMYWYRQDPGQGLRLIYYSQIVNDFQKGDIAEGYSVSREKKESFPLTVTSAQKNPTAFYLCASTAGDRGSPLHFGNGTRLTVT.

V is TRBV28 and J is TRBJ2-3; D gene ambiguous. Trimming left V 6 bases short and J 1 base short, with 11 bases between. The CDR3 covers 14 residues. Germline V lookup: CDR1 MDHEN, CDR2 SYDVKM. The DNA for the CDR3 is TGTGCCAGCAGCCTACTTACGGGCACAGATACGCAGTATTTT. Translating gives CASSLLTGTDTQYF.

The CDR3 loop is CARGPHTEAFF. The CDR3 nucleotides are TGTGCCAGGGGACCCCACACTGAAGCTTTCTTT. V is TRBV27 and J is TRBJ1-1; D may be TRBD1 (5 bases). Per germline, CDR1 MNHEY and CDR2 SMNVEV (reference sequence). The CDR3 length is 11 residues. V was shortened by 9 bases and J by 3 bases, with 8 bases between the two germline ends.

The rearrangement uses TRBV3-1 (or the pseudogene TRBV3-2) and TRBJ1-6, with no clear D. The CDR3 loop spans 15 amino acids. Trimming stripped 0 bases from V and 9 bases from J, with 12 bases between. In germline, CDR1 is LGHDT, CDR2 YNNKEL (reference sequence). The CDR3 coding sequence is TGTGCCAGCAGCCAAGATCTAGGAGAGGGTTCACCCCTCCACTTT. Translation gives CASSQDLGEGSPLHF.

J is TRBJ2-7 and V is TRBV5-1, with D maybe TRBD2 (6 bases). The CDR3 runs to 15 residues. Germline loops: CDR1 SGHRS, CDR2 YFSETQ. V lost 2 bases and J lost 4, with 16 bases in between. The CDR3 sequence: CASSLFPGLLYEQYF. The CDR3 DNA follows: TGCGCCAGCAGCTTATTTCCGGGACTCCTGTACGAGCAGTACTTC.

This clone appeared once. This rearrangement joins TRBV29-1 to TRBJ2-7; D might be TRBD1 (5 bases). The CDR3 is made up of 14 amino acids. V was trimmed by 0 bases and J by 6 bases, leaving 15 bases between them. CDR1 is SQVTM, CDR2 ANQGSEA, per germline. CDR3 sequence reads: CSVEDGQGGGEQYF. In DNA, the CDR3 is TGCAGCGTTGAAGATGGGCAGGGTGGCGGCGAGCAGTACTTC.

The rearrangement uses TRBV2 and TRBJ2-7; D is ambiguous. The germline gives CDR1 SNHLY, CDR2 FYNNEI. CDR3 length: 11 residues. V was clipped by 5 bases and J by 7 bases, with 9 bases between them. CDR3 amino acids: CASSPSMEQYF. In DNA form, the CDR3 reads TGTGCCAGCAGTCCCTCTATGGAGCAGTACTTC.

The chain couples TRBV9 to TRBJ2-7; 7 bases map to TRBD1. Germline CDR1 is SGDLS and CDR2 is YYNGEE. The CDR3 runs to 15 residues. Losses at the gene ends were 0 bases for V and 4 bases for J; bases not matched to a gene: 7. As DNA, the CDR3 is TGTGCCAGCAGCGTAGGCCGGACAGGAAGATACGAGCAGTACTTC. As protein: CASSVGRTGRYEQYF.

The chain couples TRBV24-1 to TRBJ2-1, with D possibly matching TRBD1 (7 bases). V was pared by 4 bases and J by 2 bases, with 14 bases between. Per the germline V gene, CDR1 is KGHDR and CDR2 is SFDVKD. This CDR3 has 16 residues. CDR3 region: CATSDLRDSTYNEQFF. In DNA, the CDR3 is TGTGCCACCAGTGACCTGCGGGACAGCACCTACAATGAGCAGTTCTTC.

The gene calls are TRBV21-1 and TRBJ2-2; TRBD1 is the table's D call and was not checked against the DNA. TRBV21-1 is assigned pseudogene status. There are 16 residues in the CDR3. Here the CDR3 reads CASSKDRTGYTGELFF. CDR3 nucleotide sequence: TGTGCCAGCAGCAAAGACCGGACAGGGTACACCGGGGAGCTGTTTTTT.

The gene calls are TRBV6-5 and TRBJ2-1; the match to TRBD2 covers 9 bases. J lost 7 bases, V lost 5 bases, and 6 bases had no gene match. The CDR3 runs 14 residues. Germline V gene sequence: CDR1 MNHEY, CDR2 SVGAGI. CDR3 coding DNA: TGTGCCAGCAGTCGCTCGGCGGGGGGGAATGAGCAGTTCTTC. It yields the protein CASSRSAGGNEQFF.

This chain joins TRBV19 and TRBJ1-2; possibly TRBD1 for D (6 bases). The ends were cut back, 7 bases at V and 4 bases at J, with 13 bases in the middle. The CDR3 totals 13 residues. CDR1 and CDR2 from the germline V gene are LNHDA and SQIVND (reference sequence). CDR3 DNA sequence: TGTGCCAGTACCTCACAGGGCGGCTATGGCTACACCTTC. Residues: CASTSQGGYGYTF.

This rearrangement joins TRBV3-1 (or the pseudogene TRBV3-2) to TRBJ1-6; D remains ambiguous. CDR1 and CDR2 from the germline V gene are LGHDT and YNNKEL (reference sequence). Trimming took off 2 bases at V and 8 bases at J, with 7 bases between the two ends. The CDR3 covers 13 residues. The CDR3 spells CASSQIPDSPLHF. DNA for the CDR3: TGTGCCAGCAGCCAAATCCCGGATTCACCCCTCCACTTT.